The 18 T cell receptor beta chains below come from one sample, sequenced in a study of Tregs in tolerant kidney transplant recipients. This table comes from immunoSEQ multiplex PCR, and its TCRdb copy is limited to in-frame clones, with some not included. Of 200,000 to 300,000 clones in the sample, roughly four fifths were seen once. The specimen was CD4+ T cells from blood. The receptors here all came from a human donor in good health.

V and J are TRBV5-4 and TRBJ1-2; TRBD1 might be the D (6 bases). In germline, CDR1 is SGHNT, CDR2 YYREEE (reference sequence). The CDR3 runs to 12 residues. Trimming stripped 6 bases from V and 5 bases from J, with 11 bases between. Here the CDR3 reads CASTQGGYGYTF. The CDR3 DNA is TGTGCCAGCACCCAAGGGGGATATGGCTACACCTTC.

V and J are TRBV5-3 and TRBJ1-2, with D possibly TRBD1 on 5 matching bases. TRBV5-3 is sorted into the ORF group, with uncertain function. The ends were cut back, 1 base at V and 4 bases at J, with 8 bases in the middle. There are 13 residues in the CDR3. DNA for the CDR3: TGTGCCAGAAGCTTGAAGGGGAGCTATGGCTACACCTTC. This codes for CARSLKGSYGYTF.

This CDR3 is CASSVGSGSSSYNEQFF. The CDR3 nucleotides read TGTGCCAGCAGCGTAGGGAGCGGGTCCTCCTCCTACAATGAGCAGTTCTTC. This chain joins TRBV9 and TRBJ2-1, with D perhaps TRBD2 (6 bases). The CDR3 has 17 amino acids. Looked up from germline, CDR1 is SGDLS and CDR2 is YYNGEE. V was shortened by 0 bases and J by 0 bases, with 13 bases between the two germline ends.

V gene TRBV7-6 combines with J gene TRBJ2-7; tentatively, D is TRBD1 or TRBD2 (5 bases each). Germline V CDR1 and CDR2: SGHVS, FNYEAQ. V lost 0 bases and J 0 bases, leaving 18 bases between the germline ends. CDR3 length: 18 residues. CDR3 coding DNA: TGTGCCAGCAGCTTAGCCCAAACCGGGACCCTAGGCTCCTACGAGCAGTACTTC. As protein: CASSLAQTGTLGSYEQYF.

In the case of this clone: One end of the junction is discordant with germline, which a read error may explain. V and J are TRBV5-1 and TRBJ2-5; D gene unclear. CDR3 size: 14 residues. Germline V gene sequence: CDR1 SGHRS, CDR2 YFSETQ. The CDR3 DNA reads TGCGCCAGCAGATTGGATACCAGCCCGGAGACCCAGTACTTC. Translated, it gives CASRLDTSPETQYF.

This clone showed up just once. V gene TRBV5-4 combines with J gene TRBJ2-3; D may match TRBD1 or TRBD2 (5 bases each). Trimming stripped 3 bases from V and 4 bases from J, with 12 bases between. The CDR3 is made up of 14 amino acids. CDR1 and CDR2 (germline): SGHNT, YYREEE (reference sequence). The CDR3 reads CASSSGAVPDTQYF. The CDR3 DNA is TGTGCCAGCAGCTCCGGGGCCGTCCCAGATACGCAGTATTTT.

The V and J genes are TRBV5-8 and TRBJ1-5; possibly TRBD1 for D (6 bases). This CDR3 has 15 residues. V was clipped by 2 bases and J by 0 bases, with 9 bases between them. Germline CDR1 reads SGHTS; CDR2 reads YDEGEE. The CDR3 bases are TGTGCCAGCAGCTTAGGACAGCATAGCAATCAGCCCCAGCATTTT. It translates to CASSLGQHSNQPQHF.

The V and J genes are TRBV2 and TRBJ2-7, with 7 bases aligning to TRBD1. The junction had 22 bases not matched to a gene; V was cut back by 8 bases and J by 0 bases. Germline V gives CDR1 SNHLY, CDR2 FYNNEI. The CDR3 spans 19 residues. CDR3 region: CASLPSRDSRILSSYEQYF. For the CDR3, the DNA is TGTGCCAGCCTCCCGAGCAGGGACAGCCGAATCTTAAGCTCCTACGAGCAGTACTTC. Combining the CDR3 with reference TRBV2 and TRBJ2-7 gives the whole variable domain EPEVTQTPSHQVTQMGQEVILRCVPISNHLYFYWYRQILGQKVEFLVSFYNNEISEKSEIFDDQFSVERPDGSNFTLKIRSTKLEDSAMYFCASLPSRDSRILSSYEQYFGPGTRLTVT.

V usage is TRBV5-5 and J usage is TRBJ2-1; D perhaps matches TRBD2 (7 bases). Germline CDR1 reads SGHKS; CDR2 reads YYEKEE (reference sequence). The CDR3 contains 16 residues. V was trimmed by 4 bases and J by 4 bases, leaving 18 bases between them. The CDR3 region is CASSARGAGAYNEQFF. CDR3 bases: TGTGCCAGCAGCGCCCGGGGGGCGGGGGCTTACAATGAGCAGTTCTTC.

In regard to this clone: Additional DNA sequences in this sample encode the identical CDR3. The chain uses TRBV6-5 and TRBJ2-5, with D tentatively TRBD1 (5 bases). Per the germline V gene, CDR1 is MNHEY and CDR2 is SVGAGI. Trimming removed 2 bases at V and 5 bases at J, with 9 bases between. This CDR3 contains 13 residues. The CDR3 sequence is CASSYAGLETQYF. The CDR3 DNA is TGTGCCAGCAGTTACGCAGGGTTGGAGACCCAGTACTTC.

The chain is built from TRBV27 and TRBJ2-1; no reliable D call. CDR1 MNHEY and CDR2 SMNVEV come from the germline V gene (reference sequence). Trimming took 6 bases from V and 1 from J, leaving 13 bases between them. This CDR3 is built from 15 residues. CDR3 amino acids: CASSPGPQSYNEQFF. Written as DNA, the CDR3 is TGTGCCAGCAGCCCTGGGCCGCAATCCTACAATGAGCAGTTCTTC.

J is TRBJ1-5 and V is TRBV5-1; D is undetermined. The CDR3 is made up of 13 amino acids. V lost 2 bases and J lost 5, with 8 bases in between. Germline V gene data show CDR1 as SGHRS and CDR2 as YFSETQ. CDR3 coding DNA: TGCGCCAGCAGCTTTGTACCGTATCAGCCCCAGCATTTT. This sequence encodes CASSFVPYQPQHF.

The CDR3 loop is CASSHLHEKLFF. Here the CDR3 DNA reads TGCGCCAGCAGCCACCTCCATGAAAAACTGTTTTTT. The chain recombines TRBV4-1 with TRBJ1-4; D is uncertain. CDR1 and CDR2 (germline): MGHRA, YSYEKL. This CDR3 spans 12 amino acids. V shed 3 bases and J shed 6 bases, with 5 bases lying between them.

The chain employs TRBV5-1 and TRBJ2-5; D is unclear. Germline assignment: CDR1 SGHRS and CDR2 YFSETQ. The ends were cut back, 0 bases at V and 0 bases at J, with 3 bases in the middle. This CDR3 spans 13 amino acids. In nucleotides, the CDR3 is TGCGCCAGCAGCTTGGCAGACCAAGAGACCCAGTACTTC. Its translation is CASSLADQETQYF. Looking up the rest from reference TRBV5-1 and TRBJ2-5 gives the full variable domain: KAGVTQTPRYLIKTRGQQVTLSCSPISGHRSVSWYQQTPGQGLQFLFEYFSETQRNKGNFPGRFSGRQFSNSRSEMNVSTLELGDSALYLCASSLADQETQYFGPGTRLLVL.

The CDR3 loop reads CASSLEWRAFGSTDTQYF. CDR3 DNA sequence: TGCGCCAGCAGCTTGGAGTGGAGGGCCTTCGGGAGCACAGATACGCAGTATTTT. The J gene is TRBJ2-3, the V gene TRBV5-1, with D perhaps TRBD2 (6 bases). The V end was cut by 0 bases, the J end by 0 bases, with 17 bases between. Germline values: CDR1 SGHRS, CDR2 YFSETQ. The CDR3 consists of 18 residues.

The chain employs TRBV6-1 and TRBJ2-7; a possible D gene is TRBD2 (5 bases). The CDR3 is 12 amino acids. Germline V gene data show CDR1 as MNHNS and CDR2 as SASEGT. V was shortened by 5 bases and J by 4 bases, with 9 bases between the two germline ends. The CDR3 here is CASSPWEYEQYF. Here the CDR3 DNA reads TGTGCCAGCAGTCCGTGGGAGTACGAGCAGTACTTC.

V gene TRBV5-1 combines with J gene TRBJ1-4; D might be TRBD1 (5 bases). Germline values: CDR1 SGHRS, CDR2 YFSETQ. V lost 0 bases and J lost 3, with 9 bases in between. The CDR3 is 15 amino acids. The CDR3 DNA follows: TGCGCCAGCAGCTTGGCCGGGGGTTCTAATGAAAAACTGTTTTTT. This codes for CASSLAGGSNEKLFF. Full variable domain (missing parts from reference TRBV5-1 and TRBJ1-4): KAGVTQTPRYLIKTRGQQVTLSCSPISGHRSVSWYQQTPGQGLQFLFEYFSETQRNKGNFPGRFSGRQFSNSRSEMNVSTLELGDSALYLCASSLAGGSNEKLFFGSGTQLSVL.

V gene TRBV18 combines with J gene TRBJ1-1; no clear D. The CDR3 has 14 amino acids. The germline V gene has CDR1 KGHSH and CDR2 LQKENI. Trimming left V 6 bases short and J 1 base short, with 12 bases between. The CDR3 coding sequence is TGTGCCAGCTCGGAGAGGGTGACGAACACTGAAGCTTTCTTT. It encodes CASSERVTNTEAFF.